This T cell receptor (beta chain) appears in the sequencing data of a study of immune evolution from preneoplasia to lung adenocarcinoma. CDR3 size: 13 residues. Germline lookup yields CDR1 SGHTA and CDR2 FQGNSA. V lost 5 bases, J lost 8 bases, and 12 bases lay in between. Patients had resection in Japan or China between the mid-2010s and the late 2010s. Two lung cancer pathologists independently confirmed each histologic diagnosis. Clones were read by immunoSEQ multiplex PCR, and TCRdb kept only the in-frame ones, dropping some. The sample lists 20,000 to 25,000 clones, around three quarters occurring once. This clone came up a few times.

Sample: FFPE invasive lung adenocarcinoma tissue. The sequence came from a person in their 60s with lung adenocarcinoma. V is TRBV7-2 and J is TRBJ1-4; the D is unclear. The CDR3 sequence is CASSVRTGEKLFF. DNA for the CDR3: TGTGCCAGCAGCGTCAGGACGGGCGAAAAACTGTTTTTT.